Listed below are T cell receptor beta chains from one sample, sequenced in a study of cytomegalovirus exposure and HLA in healthy donors. TCRdb keeps only in-frame clones here, not all; method: immunoSEQ multiplex PCR. The data contain about 210,000 clones, about 79% of them singletons. The sequenced sample was PBMCs. Receptors originate from a male donor in good health and CMV-seronegative. Both conserved end residues are part of each CDR3. The order of the fields is CDR3 protein, CDR3 DNA, clone size, J gene, D gene, V gene. A D gene is named only where the DNA matches it firmly. Clone size, where shown, is once, few, many, or a class for clones that have expanded.

cdr3_aa: CASSSTSGAYEQYF
cdr3_nt: TGTGCCAGCAGTTCGACTAGCGGAGCCTACGAGCAGTACTTC
clone_size: NA
j_call: TRBJ2-7
d_call: TRBD2
v_call: TRBV27

cdr3_aa: CASSLSGTSGDRDYNEQFF
cdr3_nt: TGTGCCAGCTCCCTGTCCGGGACTAGCGGGGACCGGGACTACAATGAGCAGTTCTTC
clone_size: NA
j_call: TRBJ2-1
d_call: TRBD2
v_call: TRBV18

cdr3_aa: CSVEPDRLYNEQFF
cdr3_nt: TGCAGCGTTGAACCGGACAGGCTCTACAATGAGCAGTTCTTC
clone_size: NA
j_call: TRBJ2-1
d_call: TRBD1
v_call: TRBV29-1

cdr3_aa: CASSQEGVQPGELFF
cdr3_nt: TGCGCCAGCAGCCAAGAGGGAGTTCAGCCCGGGGAGCTGTTTTTT
clone_size: NA
j_call: TRBJ2-2
d_call: NA
v_call: TRBV4-3

cdr3_aa: CAWTAGPGAYEQYF
cdr3_nt: TGTGCCTGGACCGCCGGGCCGGGAGCTTACGAGCAGTACTTC
clone_size: NA
j_call: TRBJ2-7
d_call: NA
v_call: TRBV30

cdr3_aa: CASNVPGQVGSFGYTF
cdr3_nt: TGTGCCAGCAACGTTCCGGGACAGGTCGGTTCGTTTGGCTACACCTTC
clone_size: once
j_call: TRBJ1-2
d_call: TRBD1
v_call: TRBV5-4

cdr3_aa: CATSRAGTGGYEQYF
cdr3_nt: TGTGCCACCAGCAGGGCCGGGACAGGGGGTTACGAGCAGTACTTC
clone_size: NA
j_call: TRBJ2-7
d_call: TRBD1
v_call: TRBV15

cdr3_aa: CASSPGLDSGNTIYF
cdr3_nt: TGCGCCAGCAGCCCCGGGTTGGACTCTGGAAACACCATATATTTT
clone_size: NA
j_call: TRBJ1-3
d_call: NA
v_call: TRBV5-1

cdr3_aa: CARSEGEGGEKLFF
cdr3_nt: TGTGCCAGATCCGAAGGGGAGGGGGGAGAAAAACTGTTTTTT
clone_size: few
j_call: TRBJ1-4
d_call: NA
v_call: TRBV19

cdr3_aa: CASSGTGQGSQSPLHF
cdr3_nt: TGTGCCAGCAGTGGAACTGGACAGGGAAGTCAATCACCCCTCCACTTT
clone_size: NA
j_call: TRBJ1-6
d_call: TRBD1
v_call: TRBV28

cdr3_aa: CASSNSVNTEAFF
cdr3_nt: TGTGCCAGTAGTAATTCAGTGAACACTGAAGCTTTCTTT
clone_size: NA
j_call: TRBJ1-1
d_call: NA
v_call: TRBV19

cdr3_aa: CASSGDAGYTEAFF
cdr3_nt: TGTGCCAGCAGCGGGGACGCGGGGTACACTGAAGCTTTCTTT
clone_size: NA
j_call: TRBJ1-1
d_call: NA
v_call: TRBV6-5

cdr3_aa: CASSLTGSGSPLHF
cdr3_nt: TGTGCCAGCAGCCTGACAGGGAGCGGTTCACCCCTCCACTTT
clone_size: few
j_call: TRBJ1-6
d_call: TRBD1
v_call: TRBV6-4

cdr3_aa: CASSLGLAGAYEQYF
cdr3_nt: TGTGCCAGCAGCTTAGGACTAGCGGGAGCCTACGAGCAGTACTTC
clone_size: once
j_call: TRBJ2-7
d_call: TRBD2
v_call: TRBV7-2

cdr3_aa: CASSLASGQGVRYGYTF
cdr3_nt: TGTGCCAGCAGCTTAGCGTCGGGACAGGGGGTTCGATATGGCTACACCTTC
clone_size: NA
j_call: TRBJ1-2
d_call: TRBD1
v_call: TRBV7-9

cdr3_aa: CASRESGGNQPQHF
cdr3_nt: TGTGCCAGCAGGGAGTCAGGGGGCAATCAGCCCCAGCATTTT
clone_size: few
j_call: TRBJ1-5
d_call: NA
v_call: TRBV27

cdr3_aa: CASSGGGEETQYF
cdr3_nt: TGTGCCAGCAGCGGGGGGGGTGAAGAGACCCAGTACTTC
clone_size: NA
j_call: TRBJ2-5
d_call: TRBD2
v_call: TRBV28

cdr3_aa: CASSLLTGGTEAFF
cdr3_nt: TGTGCCAGCAGCTTGTTGACAGGGGGCACTGAAGCTTTCTTT
clone_size: NA
j_call: TRBJ1-1
d_call: TRBD1
v_call: TRBV5-6

cdr3_aa: CASTPRGGVGYEQYF
cdr3_nt: TGTGCCAGCACTCCCCGTGGGGGGGTCGGCTACGAGCAGTACTTC
clone_size: NA
j_call: TRBJ2-7
d_call: TRBD2
v_call: TRBV28

cdr3_aa: CASSPGVDQPQHF
cdr3_nt: TGTGCCAGCTCACCCGGGGTGGATCAGCCCCAGCATTTT
clone_size: NA
j_call: TRBJ1-5
d_call: NA
v_call: TRBV18

cdr3_aa: CASSKTGELFF
cdr3_nt: TGTGCCAGCAGCAAGACAGGGGAGCTGTTTTTT
clone_size: few
j_call: TRBJ2-2
d_call: NA
v_call: TRBV6-5

cdr3_aa: CASSLTPGQGSEAFF
cdr3_nt: TGTGCCAGCAGCTTAACCCCCGGACAGGGATCGGAAGCTTTCTTT
clone_size: once
j_call: TRBJ1-1
d_call: TRBD1
v_call: TRBV7-3

cdr3_aa: CASSVTGTANSPLHF
cdr3_nt: TGTGCCAGCAGCGTTACCGGGACAGCAAATTCACCCCTCCACTTT
clone_size: NA
j_call: TRBJ1-6
d_call: TRBD1
v_call: TRBV9

cdr3_aa: CASSPGGVGTGELFF
cdr3_nt: TGTGCCAGCAGCCCGGGGGGGGTAGGCACCGGGGAGCTGTTTTTT
clone_size: NA
j_call: TRBJ2-2
d_call: TRBD2
v_call: TRBV7-2

cdr3_aa: CASTIQEQYGYTF
cdr3_nt: TGTGCCAGCACCATACAGGAACAATATGGCTACACCTTC
clone_size: NA
j_call: TRBJ1-2
d_call: NA
v_call: TRBV28

cdr3_aa: CASSYSTSGGAEQYF
cdr3_nt: TGTGCCAGCAGTTACTCGACTAGCGGGGGGGCCGAGCAGTACTTC
clone_size: medium-sized
j_call: TRBJ2-7
d_call: TRBD2
v_call: TRBV6-5

cdr3_aa: CASSGDRGGSEKLFF
cdr3_nt: TGCGCCAGCAGCGGAGACCGGGGGGGCAGCGAAAAACTGTTTTTT
clone_size: once
j_call: TRBJ1-4
d_call: NA
v_call: TRBV4-3

cdr3_aa: CASSGRGASYEQYF
cdr3_nt: TGTGCCAGCAGTGGACGGGGGGCCTCCTACGAGCAGTACTTC
clone_size: medium-sized
j_call: TRBJ2-7
d_call: NA
v_call: TRBV6-1

cdr3_aa: CASSSAGTRNEQFF
cdr3_nt: TGTGCCAGCAGCTCCGCCGGGACTAGGAATGAGCAGTTCTTC
clone_size: NA
j_call: TRBJ2-1
d_call: TRBD2
v_call: TRBV5-4

cdr3_aa: CASSRPGQGRGTQYF
cdr3_nt: TGTGCCAGCAGCCGTCCGGGACAGGGTCGTGGAACCCAGTACTTC
clone_size: NA
j_call: TRBJ2-5
d_call: TRBD1
v_call: TRBV7-9

cdr3_aa: CASSLRGLAPDTQYF
cdr3_nt: TGCGCCAGCAGCTTAAGGGGGCTAGCCCCAGATACGCAGTATTTT
clone_size: NA
j_call: TRBJ2-3
d_call: TRBD1
v_call: TRBV5-1